A selection of T cell receptor beta chains follows, all from one sample in a study of identical twins. TCRdb itself ran the 5' RACE reads through MiXCR, one entry per CDR3 protein. The data show about 690,000 distinct CDR3 sequences, approximately 6% seen once. Material for sequencing was naive T cells sorted from blood. The origin of the receptors is a man aged 18 to 29 in good health. CDR3s include the opening cysteine and the closing phenylalanine or tryptophan. D genes are given only for firm matches. The size field is filled for only some rows; it gives once, few, many or a size class.

size	V	J	D	DNA	CDR3
-	TRBV7-8	TRBJ2-5	TRBD1	TGTGCCAGCGTCGAGGGGGCTAGCTTGGAGACCCAGTACTTC	CASVEGASLETQYF
-	TRBV20-1	TRBJ2-5	-	TGCAGTGTTCGTGTTGGTGGGGAAGAAGAGACCCAGTACTTC	CSVRVGGEEETQYF
-	TRBV11-2	TRBJ2-2	-	TGTGCCAGCAGCCAAGGATATGAGGGGACCGGGGAGCTGTTTTTT	CASSQGYEGTGELFF
many	TRBV12-3/TRBV12-4	TRBJ1-1	-	TGTGCCAGCAATTTAAGAGTCGGAAACACTGAAGCTTTCTTT	CASNLRVGNTEAFF
many	TRBV29-1	TRBJ2-2	TRBD1	TGCAGCGCCAGACCGGGACAGGGGAACACCGGGGAGCTGTTTTTT	CSARPGQGNTGELFF
few	TRBV24-1	TRBJ1-2	-	TGTGCCACCAGAGGGACACGGCTTGACTATGGCTACACCTTC	CATRGTRLDYGYTF
many	TRBV4-3	TRBJ2-4	TRBD2	TGCGCCAGCAGCCAAGAGAGGACTAGCGGGAGGGCTGGGGCCAAAAACATTCAGTACTTC	CASSQERTSGRAGAKNIQYF
many	TRBV7-2	TRBJ2-1	-	TGTGCCAGCAGCTTACAGCCTAGTTTATATGAGCAGTTCTTC	CASSLQPSLYEQFF
many	TRBV29-1	TRBJ2-5	TRBD2	TGCAGCGCTCCGCCAACTAGCGGGAAAGCAGAGACCCAGTACTTC	CSAPPTSGKAETQYF
few	TRBV7-8	TRBJ2-2	-	TGTGCCAGCAGCTACAGATTGGGCACCGGGGAGCTGTTTTTT	CASSYRLGTGELFF
many	TRBV3-1	TRBJ2-7	TRBD1	TGTGCCAGCAGCCAAGGTTTTATTGGACAGGCAAGCTACGAGCAGTACTTC	CASSQGFIGQASYEQYF
many	TRBV29-1	TRBJ2-7	-	TGCAGCGCTGGGACCCGTGGCGAGCAGTACTTC	CSAGTRGEQYF
many	TRBV7-3	TRBJ2-3	TRBD2	TGTGCCAGCAGCCCCACCGGGACTAGTCCAGATACGCAGTATTTT	CASSPTGTSPDTQYF